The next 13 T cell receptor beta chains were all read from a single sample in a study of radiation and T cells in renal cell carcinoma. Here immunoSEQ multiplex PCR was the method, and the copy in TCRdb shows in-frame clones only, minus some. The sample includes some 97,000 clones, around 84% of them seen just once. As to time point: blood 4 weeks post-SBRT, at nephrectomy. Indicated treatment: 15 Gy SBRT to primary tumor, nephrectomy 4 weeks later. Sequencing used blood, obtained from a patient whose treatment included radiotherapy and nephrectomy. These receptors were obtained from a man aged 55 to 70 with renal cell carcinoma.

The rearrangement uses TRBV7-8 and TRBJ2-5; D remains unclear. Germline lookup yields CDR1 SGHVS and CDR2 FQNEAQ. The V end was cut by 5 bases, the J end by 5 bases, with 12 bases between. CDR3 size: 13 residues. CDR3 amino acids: CASSLHGSETQYF. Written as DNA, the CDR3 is TGTGCCAGCAGCCTACACGGGTCCGAGACCCAGTACTTC.

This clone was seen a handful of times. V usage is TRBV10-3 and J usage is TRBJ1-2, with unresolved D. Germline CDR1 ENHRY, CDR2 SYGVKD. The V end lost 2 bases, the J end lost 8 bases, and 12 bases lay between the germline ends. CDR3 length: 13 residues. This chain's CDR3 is CAISEKDYSGYTF. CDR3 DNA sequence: TGTGCCATCAGTGAGAAGGACTATTCCGGCTACACCTTC.

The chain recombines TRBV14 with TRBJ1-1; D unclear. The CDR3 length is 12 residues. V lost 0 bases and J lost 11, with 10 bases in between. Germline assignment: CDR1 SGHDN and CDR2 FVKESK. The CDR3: CASSQDRKRAFF. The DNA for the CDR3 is TGTGCCAGCAGCCAAGACAGGAAACGGGCTTTCTTT.

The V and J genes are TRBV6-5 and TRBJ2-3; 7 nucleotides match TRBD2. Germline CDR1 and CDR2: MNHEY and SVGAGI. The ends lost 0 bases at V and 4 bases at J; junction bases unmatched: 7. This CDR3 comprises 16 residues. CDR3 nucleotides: TGTGCCAGCAGTTACTCTGCGGGAGCGGGGCCAGATACGCAGTATTTT. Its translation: CASSYSAGAGPDTQYF.

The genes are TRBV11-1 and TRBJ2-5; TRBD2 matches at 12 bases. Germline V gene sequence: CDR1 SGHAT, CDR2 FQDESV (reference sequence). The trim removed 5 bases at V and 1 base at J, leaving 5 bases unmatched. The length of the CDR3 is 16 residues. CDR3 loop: CASSLGLAGTQETQYF. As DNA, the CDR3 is TGTGCCAGCAGCCTCGGACTAGCGGGAACCCAAGAGACCCAGTACTTC. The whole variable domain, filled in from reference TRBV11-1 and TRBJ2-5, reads EAEVAQSPRYKITEKSQAVAFWCDPISGHATLYWYRQILGQGPELLVQFQDESVVDDSQLPKDRFSAERLKGVDSTLKIQPAELGDSAMYLCASSLGLAGTQETQYFGPGTRLLVL.

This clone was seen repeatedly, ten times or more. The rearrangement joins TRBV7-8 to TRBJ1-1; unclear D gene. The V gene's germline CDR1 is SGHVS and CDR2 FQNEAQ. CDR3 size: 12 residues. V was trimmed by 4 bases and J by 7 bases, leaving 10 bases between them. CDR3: CASSSQVFEAFF. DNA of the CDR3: TGTGCCAGCAGCTCGCAGGTTTTTGAAGCTTTCTTT.

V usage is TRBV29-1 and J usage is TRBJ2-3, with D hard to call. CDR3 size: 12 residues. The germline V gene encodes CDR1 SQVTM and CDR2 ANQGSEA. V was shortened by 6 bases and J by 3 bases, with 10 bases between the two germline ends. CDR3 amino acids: CSVADGTDTQYF. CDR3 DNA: TGCAGCGTGGCGGACGGAACAGATACGCAGTATTTT.

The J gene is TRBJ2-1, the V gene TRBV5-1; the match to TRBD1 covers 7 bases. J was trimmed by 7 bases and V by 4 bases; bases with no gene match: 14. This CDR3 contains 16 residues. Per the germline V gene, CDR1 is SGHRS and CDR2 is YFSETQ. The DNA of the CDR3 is TGCGCCAGCAGCCTACAGCCTTGGACAGGTACGAATGAGCAGTTCTTC. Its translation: CASSLQPWTGTNEQFF.

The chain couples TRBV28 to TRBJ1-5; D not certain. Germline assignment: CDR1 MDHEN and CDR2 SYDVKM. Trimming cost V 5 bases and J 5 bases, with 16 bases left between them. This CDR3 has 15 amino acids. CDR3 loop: CASSPGGNRDQPQHF. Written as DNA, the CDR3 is TGTGCCAGCAGTCCAGGAGGGAATCGAGATCAGCCCCAGCATTTT.

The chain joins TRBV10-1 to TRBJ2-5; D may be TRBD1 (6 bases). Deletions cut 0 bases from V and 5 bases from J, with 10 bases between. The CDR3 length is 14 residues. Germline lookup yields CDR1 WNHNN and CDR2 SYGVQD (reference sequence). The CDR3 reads CASSESNRVETQYF. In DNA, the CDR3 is TGCGCCAGCAGTGAGTCCAACAGGGTGGAGACCCAGTACTTC.

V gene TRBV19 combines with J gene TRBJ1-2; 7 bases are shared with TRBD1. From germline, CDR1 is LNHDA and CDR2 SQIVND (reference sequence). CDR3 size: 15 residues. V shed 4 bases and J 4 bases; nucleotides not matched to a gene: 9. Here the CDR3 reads CASSTRQGTGYGYTF. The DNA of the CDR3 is TGTGCCAGTAGTACCCGACAGGGAACAGGCTATGGCTACACCTTC.

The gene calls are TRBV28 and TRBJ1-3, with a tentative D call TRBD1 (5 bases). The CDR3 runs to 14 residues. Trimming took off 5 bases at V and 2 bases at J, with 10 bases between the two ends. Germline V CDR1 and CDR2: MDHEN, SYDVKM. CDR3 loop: CASSTLGAGNTIYF. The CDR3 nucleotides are TGTGCCAGCAGTACCCTAGGGGCTGGAAACACCATATATTTT.

The CDR3 DNA is TGTGCCAGCAGTTTATCGAATGGGGGCGGCTACGAGCAGTACTTC. As protein: CASSLSNGGGYEQYF. The chain carries TRBV27 and TRBJ2-7; possible D gene TRBD1, 6 bases. V lost 0 bases and J lost 3, with 12 bases in between. Germline values: CDR1 MNHEY, CDR2 SMNVEV (reference sequence). The CDR3 consists of 15 residues.